The 22 T cell receptor beta chains below all came from one sample that was sequenced in a study of human T cells and chemical hapten exposure. This sample's time point: patch test 2, 6 weeks after DPC sensitization. The treatment denotes: therapeutic diphenylcyclopropenone sensitization with weekly scalp DPC. TCRdb reprocessed the RACE reads with MiXCR, giving one entry per CDR3 protein. The sample includes a few hundred thousand distinct CDR3 sequences, about 6% of them seen just once. Sequencing was performed on whole blood, taken in connection with sensitization to the hapten diphenylcyclopropenone (DPC). Receptors originate from a woman between 18 and 29 years old with alopecia areata. Some clones in this sample may be carry-over from other donors' samples.

This clonotype was detected many times. V usage is TRBV4-3 and J usage is TRBJ2-7; D gene unclear. With 0 bases removed from V and 4 bases from J, the gap between germline ends came to 7 bases. Per germline, CDR1 LGHNA and CDR2 YSLEER. This CDR3 spans 13 amino acids. In nucleotides, the CDR3 is TGCGCCAGCAGCCAAGATTTGAGGTACGAGCAGTACTTC. It encodes CASSQDLRYEQYF.

This clonotype was seen only a few times. V usage is TRBV7-9 and J usage is TRBJ2-3; 7 positions agree with TRBD1. This CDR3 is built from 15 residues. Per the germline V gene, CDR1 is SEHNR and CDR2 is FQNEAQ (reference sequence). J was trimmed by 2 bases and V by 5 bases; bases with no gene match: 7. CDR3: CASSPPGTDTDTQYF. CDR3 sequence (DNA): TGTGCCAGCAGCCCCCCCGGGACAGACACAGATACGCAGTATTTT.

This clonotype was observed a handful of times. V gene TRBV6-5 combines with J gene TRBJ1-2; the D is unclear. The CDR3 contains 13 residues. Germline loops: CDR1 MNHEY, CDR2 SVGAGI. Between the trimmed V and J ends, which lost 2 bases and 4 bases, there was a span of 8 bases. The CDR3 is CASSYDISYGYTF. As DNA, the CDR3 is TGTGCCAGCAGTTACGACATATCCTATGGCTACACCTTC.

This sequence joins TRBV18 and TRBJ1-4; D is uncertain. The CDR3 runs 13 residues. Per germline, CDR1 KGHSH and CDR2 LQKENI. V shed 4 bases and J shed 8 bases, with 11 bases lying between them. The CDR3 is CASSRSVGEKLFF. The CDR3 coding sequence is TGTGCCAGCTCACGGTCGGTTGGAGAAAAACTGTTTTTT.

This clonotype appeared a few times. This chain uses TRBV6-2 or TRBV6-3 with TRBJ2-7; perhaps TRBD2 as D (6 bases). Looked up from germline, CDR1 is MNHEY and CDR2 is SVGEGT. The CDR3 contains 16 residues. V was pared by 3 bases and J by 0 bases, with 15 bases between. CDR3 amino acids: CASSYLGEVLSYEQYF. In DNA form, the CDR3 reads TGTGCCAGCAGTTATCTCGGGGAGGTTCTCTCCTACGAGCAGTACTTC.

V and J are TRBV25-1 and TRBJ1-2; D remains ambiguous. The CDR3 totals 12 residues. V was shortened by 2 bases and J by 5 bases, with 6 bases between the two germline ends. The V gene's germline CDR1 is MGHDK and CDR2 SYGVNS. The CDR3 region has the DNA TGTGCCAGCAGTGAACCAACATATGGCTACACCTTC. As protein: CASSEPTYGYTF.

This clonotype has just a few counts. The chain uses TRBV10-3 and TRBJ2-7, with 9 bases matching TRBD1. The CDR3 is 17 amino acids. Looked up from germline, CDR1 is ENHRY and CDR2 is SYGVKD. V was clipped by 0 bases and J by 2 bases; unmatched bases: 8. The CDR3: CAISESIRTGVTYEQYF. The DNA of the CDR3 is TGTGCCATCAGTGAGTCGATAAGGACAGGGGTTACCTACGAGCAGTACTTC.

This clonotype was found many times. This chain uses TRBV6-4 with TRBJ1-2; TRBD1 matches at 7 bases. This CDR3 is 14 amino acids long. The germline CDR1 and CDR2 sequences are MRHNA and SNTAGT. V shed 5 bases and J 4 bases; nucleotides not matched to a gene: 7. The CDR3 bases are TGTGCCAGCAGTCCCGAAGGGGGCAGCTATGGCTACACCTTC. Translating it yields CASSPEGGSYGYTF.

This clonotype was seen many times. The V and J genes are TRBV5-1 and TRBJ1-2; a possible D gene is TRBD1 (6 bases). V was cut by 5 bases and J by 4 bases, with 24 bases left in between. The germline CDR1 and CDR2 sequences are SGHRS and YFSETQ. This CDR3 is 17 amino acids long. The CDR3 protein is CASSPGTTDEAFYGYTF. The DNA of the CDR3 is TGCGCCAGCAGTCCAGGGACAACAGACGAGGCCTTCTATGGCTACACCTTC.

In its sample, this clonotype was seen many times. V gene TRBV5-1 combines with J gene TRBJ1-1; 7 bases are a match to TRBD1. CDR1 and CDR2 from the germline V gene are SGHRS and YFSETQ. V gave up 3 bases and J gave up 3 bases; unmatched junction bases: 8. The length of the CDR3 is 15 residues. The CDR3 spells CASSSYRGLDTEAFF. For the CDR3, the DNA is TGCGCCAGCAGCTCATACAGGGGCCTGGACACTGAAGCTTTCTTT. The full variable domain, completed using reference TRBV5-1 and TRBJ1-1, is KAGVTQTPRYLIKTRGQQVTLSCSPISGHRSVSWYQQTPGQGLQFLFEYFSETQRNKGNFPGRFSGRQFSNSRSEMNVSTLELGDSALYLCASSSYRGLDTEAFFGQGTRLTVV.

The sample holds many counts of this clonotype. The chain couples TRBV6-2 or TRBV6-3 to TRBJ2-7, with TRBD2 matching 7 bases. Germline V gives CDR1 MNHEY, CDR2 SVGEGT. This CDR3 has 16 residues. V lost 8 bases to trimming and J lost 4 bases; unmatched junction nucleotides: 17. CDR3 in DNA: TGTGCCAGCCGAAACTCCGGGGCGGAGCGGGGTTACGAGCAGTACTTC. It codes for CASRNSGAERGYEQYF.

The chain has TRBV12-3 or TRBV12-4 and TRBJ2-7, with 14 bases fitting TRBD2. The V segment lost 5 bases and the J segment 6 bases; nucleotides outside the gene matches: 9. The CDR3 spans 16 residues. The DNA of the CDR3 is TGTGCCAGCAGTCGGGAAGGACTAGCGGGGGGTTCCGAGCAGTACTTC. Its translation: CASSREGLAGGSEQYF.

This clonotype appeared many times. The chain links TRBV7-9 to TRBJ1-2; D gene uncertain. The CDR3 has 15 amino acids. CDR1 and CDR2 (germline): SEHNR, FQNEAQ (reference sequence). The V gene lost 2 bases and the J gene lost 6 bases, with 16 bases spanning the gap. The CDR3 reads CASSLFIEGGDGYTF. The CDR3 DNA sequence: TGTGCCAGCAGCTTATTTATAGAGGGCGGTGATGGCTACACCTTC.

This clonotype was counted many times. V is TRBV28 and J is TRBJ1-6, with 7 bases fitting TRBD1. CDR1 MDHEN and CDR2 SYDVKM come from the germline V gene. Trimming removed 8 bases from V and 7 bases from J; junction bases left unmatched: 8. The CDR3 totals 14 residues. The chain's CDR3 is CASGTAGLNSPLHF. CDR3 coding DNA: TGTGCCAGCGGGACAGCCGGGTTAAATTCACCCCTCCACTTT. Supplemented by reference TRBV28 and TRBJ1-6, the full variable domain reads DVKVTQSSRYLVKRTGEKVFLECVQDMDHENMFWYRQDPGLGLRLIYFSYDVKMKEKGDIPEGYSVSREKKERFSLILESASTNQTSMYLCASGTAGLNSPLHFGNGTRLTVT.

This clonotype was picked up a small number of times. The chain employs TRBV5-1 and TRBJ1-1; D is unclear. Germline V gene lookup returns CDR1 SGHRS and CDR2 YFSETQ. There are 13 residues in the CDR3. The V end lost 1 base, the J end lost 6 bases, and 10 bases lay between the germline ends. CDR3 in amino acids: CASSLSSGSEAFF. The CDR3 nucleotides read TGCGCCAGCAGCTTGTCGTCCGGGTCTGAAGCTTTCTTT.

The rearrangement joins TRBV12-3 or TRBV12-4 to TRBJ2-1; D ambiguous. V was pared by 6 bases and J by 9 bases, with 12 bases between. There are 12 residues in the CDR3. The CDR3 protein is CASSRVEREQFF. The CDR3 DNA reads as TGTGCCAGCAGCCGAGTAGAGCGTGAGCAGTTCTTC.

The chain is built from TRBV6-1 and TRBJ2-2; 7 bases map to TRBD1. Per the germline V gene, CDR1 is MNHNS and CDR2 is SASEGT. Trimming removed 4 bases from V and 9 bases from J; junction bases left unmatched: 11. The length of the CDR3 is 15 residues. The CDR3 nucleotides read TGTGCCAGCAGTGTCTCGACAGGGAGTGGCAGGGAGCTGTTTTTT. Encoded protein: CASSVSTGSGRELFF.

This clonotype came up a few times. The chain joins TRBV7-6 to TRBJ2-2; a possible D gene is TRBD1 (6 bases). With 0 bases removed from V and 8 bases from J, the gap between germline ends came to 16 bases. Germline values: CDR1 SGHVS, CDR2 FNYEAQ. The CDR3 totals 16 residues. The CDR3 is CASSLAKHRAPGELFF. CDR3 DNA: TGTGCCAGCAGCTTAGCAAAGCACAGGGCCCCAGGGGAGCTGTTTTTT.

This clonotype was seen ten or more times. The rearrangement uses TRBV28 and TRBJ1-5; D gene unclear. Germline CDR1 is MDHEN and CDR2 is SYDVKM. Trimming shortened V by 8 bases and J by 11 bases, and 16 bases separated the two germline ends. This CDR3 comprises 12 residues. CDR3 sequence (DNA): TGTGCCAGCGGCAAACTTGGACGGGCCCAGCATTTT. This encodes CASGKLGRAQHF.

This clonotype occurred a few times. In DNA form, the CDR3 reads TGTGCCAGCAGCCTAAGAAAACAAGAGACCCAGTACTTC. Residues: CASSLRKQETQYF. This chain uses TRBV5-7 with TRBJ2-5; D is undetermined. TRBV5-7 is identified as an open reading frame with a role that is uncertain. The CDR3 extends over 13 amino acids. Trimming stripped 4 bases from V and 2 bases from J, with 9 bases between.

The J gene is TRBJ2-7, the V gene TRBV4-3; 9 nucleotides line up with TRBD2. J was trimmed by 4 bases and V by 1 base; bases with no gene match: 8. Looked up from germline, CDR1 is LGHNA and CDR2 is YSLEER. The CDR3 length is 16 residues. The CDR3 DNA reads TGCGCCAGCAGCCAAGGACTAGCGGAACCCCCTTACGAGCAGTACTTC. Translating it yields CASSQGLAEPPYEQYF.

This clonotype was detected a few times. The chain carries TRBV12-3 or TRBV12-4 and TRBJ2-5, with a possible D match to TRBD1 (5 bases). This CDR3 spans 17 amino acids. The V end lost 5 bases, the J end lost 2 bases, and 21 bases lay between the germline ends. The CDR3 loop reads CASSPPRTKGMQETQYF. The CDR3 DNA reads TGTGCCAGCAGTCCTCCCCGCACAAAGGGGATGCAAGAGACCCAGTACTTC.